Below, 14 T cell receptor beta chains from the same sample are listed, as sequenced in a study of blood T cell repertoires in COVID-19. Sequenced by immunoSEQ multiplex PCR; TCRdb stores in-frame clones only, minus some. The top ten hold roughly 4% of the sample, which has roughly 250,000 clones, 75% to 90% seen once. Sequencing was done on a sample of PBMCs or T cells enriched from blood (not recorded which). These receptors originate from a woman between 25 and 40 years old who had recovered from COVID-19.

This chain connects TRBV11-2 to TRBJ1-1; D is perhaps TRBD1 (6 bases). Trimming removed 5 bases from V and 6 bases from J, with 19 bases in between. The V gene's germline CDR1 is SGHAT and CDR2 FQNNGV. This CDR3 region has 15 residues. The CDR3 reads CASSRVGWGRAEAFF. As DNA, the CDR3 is TGTGCCAGCAGCCGGGTTGGATGGGGGCGGGCTGAAGCTTTCTTT.

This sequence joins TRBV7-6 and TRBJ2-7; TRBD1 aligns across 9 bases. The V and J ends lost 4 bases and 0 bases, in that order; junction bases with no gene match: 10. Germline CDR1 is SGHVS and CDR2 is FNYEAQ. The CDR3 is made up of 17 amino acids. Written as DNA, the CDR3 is TGTGCCAGCAGCTCCGGGACAGGGAAAACTCGCTCCTACGAGCAGTACTTC. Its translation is CASSSGTGKTRSYEQYF.

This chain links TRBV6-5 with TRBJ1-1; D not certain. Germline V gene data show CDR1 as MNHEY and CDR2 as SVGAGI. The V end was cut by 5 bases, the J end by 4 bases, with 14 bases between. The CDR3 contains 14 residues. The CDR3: CASSPRWGGTEAFF. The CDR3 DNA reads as TGTGCCAGCAGTCCCCGATGGGGAGGCACTGAAGCTTTCTTT.

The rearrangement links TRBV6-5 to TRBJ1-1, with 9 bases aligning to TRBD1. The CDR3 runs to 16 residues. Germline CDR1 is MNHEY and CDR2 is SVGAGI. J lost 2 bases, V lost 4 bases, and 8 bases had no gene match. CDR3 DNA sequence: TGTGCCAGCAGTTTTTACGGGACAGGGAAAAACACTGAAGCTTTCTTT. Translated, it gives CASSFYGTGKNTEAFF.

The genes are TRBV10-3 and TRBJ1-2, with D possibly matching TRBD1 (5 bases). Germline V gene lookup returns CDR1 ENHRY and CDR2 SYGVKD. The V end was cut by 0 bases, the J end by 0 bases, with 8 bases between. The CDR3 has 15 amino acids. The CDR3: CAISESTRANYGYTF. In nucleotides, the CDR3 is TGTGCCATCAGTGAGTCGACCAGGGCTAACTATGGCTACACCTTC.

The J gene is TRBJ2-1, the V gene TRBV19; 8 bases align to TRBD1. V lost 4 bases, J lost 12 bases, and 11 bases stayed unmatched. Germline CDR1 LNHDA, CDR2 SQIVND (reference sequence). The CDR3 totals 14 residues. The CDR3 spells CASSTGQGFLVQFF. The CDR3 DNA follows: TGTGCCAGTAGTACCGGACAGGGCTTTTTGGTGCAGTTCTTC.

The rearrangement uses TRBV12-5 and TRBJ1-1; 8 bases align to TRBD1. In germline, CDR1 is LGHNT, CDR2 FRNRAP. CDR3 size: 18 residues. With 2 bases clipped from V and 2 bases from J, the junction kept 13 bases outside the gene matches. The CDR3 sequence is CASGLQNGQGPLNTEAFF. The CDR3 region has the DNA TGTGCTAGTGGTTTGCAAAACGGACAGGGCCCATTAAACACTGAAGCTTTCTTT.

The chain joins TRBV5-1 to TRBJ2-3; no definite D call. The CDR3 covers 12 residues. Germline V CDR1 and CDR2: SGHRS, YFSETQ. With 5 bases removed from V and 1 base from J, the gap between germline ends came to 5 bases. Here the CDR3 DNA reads TGCGCCAGCAGTGCAGGCACAGATACGCAGTATTTT. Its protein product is CASSAGTDTQYF. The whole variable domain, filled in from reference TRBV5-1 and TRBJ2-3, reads KAGVTQTPRYLIKTRGQQVTLSCSPISGHRSVSWYQQTPGQGLQFLFEYFSETQRNKGNFPGRFSGRQFSNSRSEMNVSTLELGDSALYLCASSAGTDTQYFGPGTRLTVL.

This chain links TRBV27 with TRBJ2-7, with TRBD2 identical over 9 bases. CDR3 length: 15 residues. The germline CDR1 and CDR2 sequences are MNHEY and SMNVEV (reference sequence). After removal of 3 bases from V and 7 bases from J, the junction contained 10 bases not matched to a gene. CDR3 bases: TGTGCCAGCAGTTTTTTAGCGGGAGATCTATTAGAGCAGTACTTC. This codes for CASSFLAGDLLEQYF.

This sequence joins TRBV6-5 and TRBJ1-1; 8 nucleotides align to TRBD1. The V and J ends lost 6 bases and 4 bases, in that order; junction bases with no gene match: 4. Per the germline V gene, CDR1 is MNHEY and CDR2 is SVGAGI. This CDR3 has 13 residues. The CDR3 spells CASSIDRGTEAFF. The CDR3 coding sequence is TGTGCCAGCAGCATCGACAGGGGCACTGAAGCTTTCTTT.

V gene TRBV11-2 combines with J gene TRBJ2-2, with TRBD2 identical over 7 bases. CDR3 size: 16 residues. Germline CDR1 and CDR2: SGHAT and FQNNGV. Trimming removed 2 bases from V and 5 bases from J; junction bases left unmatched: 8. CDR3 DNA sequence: TGTGCCAGCAGCTTATATCCGGGACTACTTACCGGGGAGCTGTTTTTT. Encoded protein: CASSLYPGLLTGELFF. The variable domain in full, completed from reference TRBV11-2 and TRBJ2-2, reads EAGVAQSPRYKIIEKRQSVAFWCNPISGHATLYWYQQILGQGPKLLIQFQNNGVVDDSQLPKDRFSAERLKGVDSTLKIQPAKLEDSAVYLCASSLYPGLLTGELFFGEGSRLTVL.

CDR3 region: CASSFSVPLEQFF. Written as DNA, the CDR3 is TGCGCCAGCAGCTTTAGCGTCCCGCTTGAGCAGTTCTTC. The chain uses TRBV5-1 and TRBJ2-1; maybe TRBD2 (5 bases). Trimming took off 2 bases at V and 9 bases at J, with 12 bases between the two ends. The CDR3 loop spans 13 amino acids. CDR1 SGHRS and CDR2 YFSETQ come from the germline V gene.

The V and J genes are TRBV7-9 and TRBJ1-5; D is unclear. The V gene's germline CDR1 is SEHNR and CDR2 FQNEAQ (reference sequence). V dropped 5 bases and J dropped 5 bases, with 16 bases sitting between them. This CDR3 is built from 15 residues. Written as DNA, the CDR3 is TGTGCCAGCAGCGGCGGGCCCGAAGTCCATCAGCCCCAGCATTTT. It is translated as CASSGGPEVHQPQHF.

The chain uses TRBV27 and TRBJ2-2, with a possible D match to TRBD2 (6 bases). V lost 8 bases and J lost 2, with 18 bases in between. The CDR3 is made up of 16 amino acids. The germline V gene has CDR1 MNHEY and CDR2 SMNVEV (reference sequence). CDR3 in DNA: TGTGCCAGCGGATCCCCGGGACTGTCCAACACCGGGGAGCTGTTTTTT. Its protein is CASGSPGLSNTGELFF.